This T cell receptor (beta chain) was identified in a study of blood T cell repertoires in COVID-19. Study background: From the United States, Italy and Spain came samples of acute and convalescent COVID-19. From T cells, B-cell-depleted T cells, or PBMCs came the material, which was cDNA or gDNA.

As originally analysed: From reference gene primer amplification, estimates of nucleated cell counts were derived. Assay: immunoSEQ multiplex PCR; the TCRdb copy retains only in-frame clones and omits some. D and trimming come from the DNA, and the V and J calls and clone size come from that table. The sample lists under 200,000 clones; roughly 86% were seen once. The CDR3 spans 13 residues. CDR1 is SGHRS and CDR2 is YFSETQ in the germline V gene. The J segment lost 6 bases and the V segment lost 0 bases, leaving 2 bases of the junction unmatched. Material: peripheral blood. V is TRBV5-1 and J is TRBJ2-7, with 8 positions matching TRBD1. The receptor was isolated from a woman older than 75 in a cohort sampled during active or convalescent COVID-19. The CDR3 region has the DNA TGCGCCAGCAGCTTGGTACAGGGGGGCGAGCAGTACTTC. Encoded protein: CASSLVQGGEQYF.